The rows below give T cell receptor beta chains drawn from one sample of a study of CD8+ T cells in alopecia areata. Repertoires were generated with immunoSEQ multiplex PCR, while TCRdb's copy carries only in-frame clones and drops some. The sample includes a few hundred thousand clones, 30% to 40% of them seen just once. This sample comprised CD4+ T cells sorted from blood, obtained between weeks 30 and 35, from a patient treated with tofacitinib. The receptors derive from a human donor with alopecia areata. Each CDR3 is given with its conserved first and last residue. Fields, in order: V gene, J gene, D gene, clone size, CDR3 protein, CDR3 DNA. A D gene is named only where the DNA matches it firmly. Expanded clones get a size class; other rows say once, few or many, or leave the size out.

>TRBV5-5|TRBJ1-2|TRBD1|.
CASSPMSGGANYGYTF
TGTGCCAGCAGCCCAATGTCAGGGGGAGCTAACTATGGCTACACCTTC
>TRBV6-5|TRBJ1-2|TRBD1|.
CASLNRGLGGYTF
TGTGCCAGCCTCAACAGGGGTTTAGGTGGCTACACCTTC
>TRBV5-4|TRBJ1-2|.|.
CASTRRRAGYTF
TGTGCCAGCACCCGGAGAAGGGCTGGCTACACCTTC
>TRBV29-1|TRBJ2-6|TRBD2|few
CSVEEGRDDVLTF
TGCAGCGTTGAAGAAGGGAGGGACGACGTCCTGACTTTC
>TRBV7-6|TRBJ2-1|TRBD1|.
CATDRFGEQFF
TGTGCCACGGACAGGTTCGGGGAGCAGTTCTTC
>TRBV7-9|TRBJ1-4|TRBD1|.
CASSLAEGAREKLFF
TGTGCCAGCAGCTTAGCGGAGGGGGCGAGAGAAAAACTGTTTTTT
>TRBV30|TRBJ1-1|.|.
CAWSVTRAKPRAFF
TGTGCCTGGAGTGTTACTAGGGCGAAACCGAGGGCTTTCTTT
>TRBV19|TRBJ2-7|TRBD1|few
CASSPDRDGEQYF
TGTGCCAGTAGCCCGGACAGGGACGGCGAGCAGTACTTC
>TRBV7-9|TRBJ1-2|.|.
CASSFLQGGGYTF
TGTGCCAGCAGCTTCCTTCAGGGCGGTGGCTACACCTTC
>TRBV10-3|TRBJ2-1|.|.
CAISACAGIPPCEQFF
TGTGCCATCAGTGCCTGTGCCGGGATCCCGCCATGTGAGCAGTTCTTC
>TRBV7-9|TRBJ2-5|TRBD1|.
CASSLTGGSETQYF
TGTGCCAGCAGCCTCACAGGGGGCTCGGAGACCCAGTACTTC
>TRBV5-4|TRBJ1-2|TRBD1|few
CASSLAPGQPNYGYTF
TGTGCCAGCAGCTTGGCTCCGGGACAGCCAAACTATGGCTACACCTTC
>TRBV6-5|TRBJ1-6|TRBD1|few
CASRSSGTGNSPLHF
TGTGCCAGCAGGTCCTCCGGGACAGGGAATTCACCCCTCCACTTT